The 6 T cell receptor beta chains below were found in one sample sequenced in a study of response to subunit inactivated influenza vaccine. TCRdb independently ran MiXCR on the RT-PCR reads; one entry per CDR3 protein. The sample lists roughly 570,000 distinct CDR3 sequences; 13% were seen once. The source material was PBMCs from blood, sampled roughly 47 days after vaccination. The receptors come from a man aged 50 to 59 who received an inactivated influenza vaccine.

This rearrangement joins TRBV20-1 to TRBJ1-5, with D maybe TRBD1 (6 bases). Per the germline V gene, CDR1 is DFQATT and CDR2 is SNEGSKA (reference sequence). V was trimmed by 0 bases and J by 5 bases, leaving 14 bases between them. This CDR3 comprises 15 residues. Here the CDR3 DNA reads TGCAGTGCTAGAGATCTTAAGGGGGGTGATCAGCCCCAGCATTTT. Encoded protein: CSARDLKGGDQPQHF.

This clonotype was observed a few times. The chain employs TRBV6-5 and TRBJ2-4; TRBD1 might be the D (6 bases). Trimming shortened V by 1 base and J by 6 bases, and 10 bases separated the two germline ends. This CDR3 region has 14 residues. The V gene's germline CDR1 is MNHEY and CDR2 SVGAGI. This CDR3 is CASSYFEGVNIQYF. CDR3 coding DNA: TGTGCCAGCAGTTACTTCGAGGGGGTAAACATTCAGTACTTC.

This clonotype was seen a handful of times. The CDR3 DNA is TGTGCCACCACTTCAGGGGGAGGGCAAGAGACCCAGTACTTC. Amino acids: CATTSGGGQETQYF. This chain connects TRBV24-1 to TRBJ2-5; D tentatively fits TRBD1 or TRBD2 (7 bases each). The germline V gene has CDR1 KGHDR and CDR2 SFDVKD. Trimming left V 8 bases short and J 2 bases short, with 14 bases between. There are 14 residues in the CDR3.

This clonotype was recorded a few times. The chain has TRBV4-1 and TRBJ1-1, with D maybe TRBD1 (5 bases). With 3 bases removed from V and 5 bases from J, the gap between germline ends came to 16 bases. The germline V gene encodes CDR1 MGHRA and CDR2 YSYEKL. This CDR3 is 15 amino acids long. This CDR3 is CASSQIGAKRTEAFF. DNA of the CDR3: TGCGCCAGCAGCCAGATTGGGGCCAAGCGAACTGAAGCTTTCTTT.

This clonotype was detected only a few times. V gene TRBV9 combines with J gene TRBJ2-1; TRBD1 agrees at 7 bases. Germline lookup yields CDR1 SGDLS and CDR2 YYNGEE. CDR3 size: 14 residues. J gave up 5 bases and V 3 bases, and 5 bases lay outside the gene matches. The CDR3 spells CASSGRDSHNEQFF. The DNA of the CDR3 is TGTGCCAGCAGCGGCCGGGACAGTCACAATGAGCAGTTCTTC.

The chain couples TRBV20-1 to TRBJ1-2; D might be TRBD1 (6 bases). In germline, CDR1 is DFQATT, CDR2 SNEGSKA (reference sequence). The CDR3 is 14 residues long. The V end was cut by 5 bases, the J end by 10 bases, with 23 bases between. The CDR3, as DNA: TGCAGTGCTTCAGGGCCAGGGGCCAAAGGATCCTACACCTTC. It specifies CSASGPGAKGSYTF.